This T cell receptor (beta chain) was recorded in a study of T cell responses to AZD1222 COVID-19 vaccine. Study results and caveats: Among the donors, most were white British and more were female, and clonal diversity was possibly underestimated. Across the whole spike, CD4 TCRs peaked at regions 160-218 and 743-854. Close to half of spike-specific TCRs reportedly recognize unmutated variant regions. All repertoire sampling was performed exclusively after the peak T cell response.

Concerning this clone: The antigen is not known.

Only in-frame clones appear in the TCRdb table, and some are missing; sequencing was by immunoSEQ multiplex PCR. Of 75,000 to 100,000 clones in the sample, 90% to 95% were seen once. V was trimmed by 3 bases and J by 13 bases, leaving 15 bases between them. The CDR3 covers 12 residues. CDR1 and CDR2 (germline): PRHDT, FYEKMQ (reference sequence). The source material was peripheral blood, sampled on day 0 of AZD1222 vaccination. This receptor was obtained from an adult in good health. The chain combines TRBV13 with TRBJ1-1; possibly TRBD1 for D (6 bases). CDR3 protein: CASSFGGRSNFF. In DNA form, the CDR3 reads TGTGCCAGCAGCTTTGGGGGCAGGAGTAATTTCTTT. Full variable domain (outside the CDR3, taken from reference TRBV13 and TRBJ1-1): AAGVIQSPRHLIKEKRETATLKCYPIPRHDTVYWYQQGPGQDPQFLISFYEKMQSDKGSIPDRFSAQQFSDYHSELNMSSLELGDSALYFCASSFGGRSNFFGQGTRLTVV.